A single sample gave rise to the 19 T cell receptor beta chains below, sequenced in a study of blood T cell repertoires in COVID-19. Clones were sequenced by immunoSEQ multiplex PCR, and TCRdb holds only the in-frame ones, with some missing. This table has 100,000 to 150,000 clones, over 80% appearing once. The sample was peripheral blood. These receptors originate from a man between 60 and 70 years old with acute or convalescent COVID-19.

The rearrangement uses TRBV30 and TRBJ2-2; D gene uncertain. Germline CDR1 reads GTSNPN; CDR2 reads SVGIG (reference sequence). The CDR3 extends over 14 amino acids. V gave up 3 bases and J gave up 4 bases, with 12 bases separating them. In DNA form, the CDR3 reads TGTGCCTGGAGCGCTACGCTACGCACCGGGGAGCTGTTTTTT. Translating it yields CAWSATLRTGELFF. Filled out from reference TRBV30 and TRBJ2-2, the complete variable domain reads SQTIHQWPATLVQPVGSPLSLECTVEGTSNPNLYWYRQAAGRGLQLLFYSVGIGQISSEVPQNLSASRPQDRQFILSSKKLLLSDSGFYLCAWSATLRTGELFFGEGSRLTVL.

The chain recombines TRBV25-1 with TRBJ2-2; D is unclear. Trimming took 2 bases from V and 0 from J, leaving 13 bases between them. The CDR3 covers 17 residues. The germline CDR1 and CDR2 sequences are MGHDK and SYGVNS. The CDR3, as DNA: TGTGCCAGCAGTGAACTCCCCGGCCAGGCGAACACCGGGGAGCTGTTTTTT. This gives the protein CASSELPGQANTGELFF.

The V and J genes are TRBV3-1 (or the pseudogene TRBV3-2) and TRBJ1-1; no clear D. The ends were cut back, 1 base at V and 6 bases at J, with 9 bases in the middle. CDR3 length: 13 amino acids. Germline values: CDR1 LGHDT, CDR2 YNNKEL (reference sequence). As DNA, the CDR3 is TGTGCCAGCAGCCAAGGTGCCGGGGCTGAAGCTTTCTTT. As protein: CASSQGAGAEAFF.

The rearrangement uses TRBV4-1 and TRBJ1-6; 7 bases are a match to TRBD1. V lost 4 bases to trimming and J lost 0 bases; unmatched junction nucleotides: 3. The CDR3 has 16 amino acids. CDR1 is MGHRA and CDR2 is YSYEKL in the germline V gene. The CDR3 reads CASSRDSSSYNSPLHF. The DNA for the CDR3 is TGCGCCAGCAGCCGGGACAGCAGCTCCTATAATTCACCCCTCCACTTT.

The rearrangement links TRBV6-6 to TRBJ1-1, with D uncertain. V shed 6 bases and J shed 0 bases, with 17 bases lying between them. The CDR3 spans 16 residues. Germline CDR1 and CDR2: MNHNY and SVGAGI (reference sequence). The CDR3 sequence: CASSPPYSLMNTEAFF. For the CDR3, the DNA is TGTGCCAGCAGCCCCCCCTACTCTCTCATGAACACTGAAGCTTTCTTT.

CDR3 amino acids: CASSLPGAEAFF. The CDR3 bases are TGCGCCAGCAGCCTCCCCGGAGCTGAAGCTTTCTTT. The chain uses TRBV5-1 and TRBJ1-1; D not certain. This CDR3 region has 12 residues. Looked up from germline, CDR1 is SGHRS and CDR2 is YFSETQ. V lost 4 bases to trimming and J lost 6 bases, with 10 bases between them.

V and J are TRBV28 and TRBJ1-5; 7 bases fit TRBD1. With V trimmed by 6 bases and J by 6 bases, 11 bases remained unmatched. This CDR3 is built from 15 residues. CDR1 and CDR2 from the germline V gene are MDHEN and SYDVKM. Here the CDR3 reads CASRKPSGGTQPQHF. DNA for the CDR3: TGTGCCAGCAGAAAGCCTTCAGGGGGGACTCAGCCCCAGCATTTT.

J is TRBJ1-1 and V is TRBV6-5; 7 bases line up with TRBD1. The CDR3 has 13 residues. Germline V gene data show CDR1 as MNHEY and CDR2 as SVGAGI. Trimming removed 10 bases from V and 0 bases from J; junction bases left unmatched: 5. CDR3 coding DNA: TGTGCCACCCAGACAGGGTTGAACACTGAAGCTTTCTTT. Its translation: CATQTGLNTEAFF.

The CDR3 DNA sequence: TGTGCCTGGAGGACGACGGGGGAGCAGTACTTC. Translation gives CAWRTTGEQYF. This chain joins TRBV30 and TRBJ2-7; weak D call: TRBD2 (5 bases). This CDR3 has 11 amino acids. Trimming removed 3 bases from V and 7 bases from J, with 10 bases in between. Germline assignment: CDR1 GTSNPN and CDR2 SVGIG (reference sequence). Supplemented by reference TRBV30 and TRBJ2-7, the full variable domain reads SQTIHQWPATLVQPVGSPLSLECTVEGTSNPNLYWYRQAAGRGLQLLFYSVGIGQISSEVPQNLSASRPQDRQFILSSKKLLLSDSGFYLCAWRTTGEQYFGPGTRLTVT.

The chain recombines TRBV28 with TRBJ1-5; 10 bases fit TRBD1. Trimming cost V 4 bases and J 0 bases; bases outside gene matches: 12. Germline V gene data show CDR1 as MDHEN and CDR2 as SYDVKM. This CDR3 comprises 19 residues. CDR3 DNA: TGTGCCAGCAGTTCAGGACAGGGGGGTGTCGCCAATAGCAATCAGCCCCAGCATTTT. Its protein product is CASSSGQGGVANSNQPQHF.

The chain employs TRBV9 and TRBJ1-5, with D tentatively TRBD1 (6 bases). The germline CDR1 and CDR2 sequences are SGDLS and YYNGEE. Trimming shortened V by 3 bases and J by 3 bases, and 13 bases separated the two germline ends. CDR3 length: 15 amino acids. The CDR3 loop reads CASSAPGHINQPQHF. The CDR3, as DNA: TGTGCCAGCAGCGCCCCGGGACACATCAATCAGCCCCAGCATTTT.

The gene calls are TRBV18 and TRBJ1-1, with D uncertain. Germline-derived CDR1 and CDR2 are KGHSH and LQKENI. V lost 6 bases to trimming and J lost 2 bases, with 7 bases between them. CDR3 length: 12 residues. CDR3 region: CASSLDNTEAFF. The CDR3 bases are TGTGCCAGCTCGTTAGATAACACTGAAGCTTTCTTT.

The chain employs TRBV6-6 and TRBJ1-3; 7 bases line up with TRBD1. Germline V gives CDR1 MNHNY, CDR2 SVGAGI (reference sequence). The CDR3 extends over 13 amino acids. The ends lost 8 bases at V and 4 bases at J; junction bases unmatched: 5. CDR3 region: CASSGTEGNTIYF. For the CDR3, the DNA is TGTGCCAGCTCCGGGACAGAGGGAAACACCATATATTTT.

The chain combines TRBV19 with TRBJ1-1; D is perhaps TRBD1 (5 bases). CDR3 length: 14 amino acids. Trimming stripped 5 bases from V and 0 bases from J, with 10 bases between. Germline V gene data show CDR1 as LNHDA and CDR2 as SQIVND (reference sequence). Here the CDR3 reads CASSPQTVNTEAFF. DNA of the CDR3: TGTGCCAGTAGTCCTCAGACAGTGAACACTGAAGCTTTCTTT.

CDR3 protein: CASSQDRRGGNYGYTF. DNA for the CDR3: TGTGCCAGCAGCCAAGATAGGCGCGGAGGGAACTATGGCTACACCTTC. The rearrangement uses TRBV14 and TRBJ1-2, with D unresolved. V lost 0 bases to trimming and J lost 2 bases, with 13 bases between them. The CDR3 has 16 amino acids. Per the germline V gene, CDR1 is SGHDN and CDR2 is FVKESK.

The rearrangement joins TRBV28 to TRBJ2-1; 7 nucleotides align to TRBD1. Per germline, CDR1 MDHEN and CDR2 SYDVKM. The junction had 7 bases not matched to a gene; V was cut back by 3 bases and J by 2 bases. This CDR3 region has 16 residues. The CDR3: CASSFGTVLTYNEQFF. In DNA form, the CDR3 reads TGTGCCAGCAGTTTTGGGACAGTCCTTACCTACAATGAGCAGTTCTTC.

V usage is TRBV7-8 and J usage is TRBJ1-6, with D unresolved. The length of the CDR3 is 14 residues. The V end lost 5 bases, the J end lost 9 bases, and 14 bases lay between the germline ends. The germline V gene encodes CDR1 SGHVS and CDR2 FQNEAQ. The CDR3 loop is CASSLDRAGSPLHF. In nucleotides, the CDR3 is TGTGCCAGCAGCCTGGATCGGGCGGGTTCACCCCTCCACTTT.

This chain joins TRBV28 and TRBJ2-7; D is unresolved. Germline CDR1 is MDHEN and CDR2 is SYDVKM. The CDR3 extends over 16 amino acids. V was trimmed by 2 bases and J by 5 bases, leaving 19 bases between them. This CDR3 is CASSLGGSRSAHEQYF. The CDR3 DNA is TGTGCCAGCAGTTTAGGTGGGTCTAGGAGTGCCCACGAGCAGTACTTC.

A few counts support this clone. The chain is built from TRBV15 and TRBJ1-3; D perhaps matches TRBD1 (6 bases). Deletions cut 5 bases from V and 0 bases from J, with 14 bases between. The CDR3 extends over 16 amino acids. Germline CDR1 LNHNV, CDR2 YYDKDF (reference sequence). CDR3 amino acids: CATSPDSLSSGNTIYF. The CDR3 DNA is TGTGCCACCAGCCCGGACAGTCTTAGCTCTGGAAACACCATATATTTT.